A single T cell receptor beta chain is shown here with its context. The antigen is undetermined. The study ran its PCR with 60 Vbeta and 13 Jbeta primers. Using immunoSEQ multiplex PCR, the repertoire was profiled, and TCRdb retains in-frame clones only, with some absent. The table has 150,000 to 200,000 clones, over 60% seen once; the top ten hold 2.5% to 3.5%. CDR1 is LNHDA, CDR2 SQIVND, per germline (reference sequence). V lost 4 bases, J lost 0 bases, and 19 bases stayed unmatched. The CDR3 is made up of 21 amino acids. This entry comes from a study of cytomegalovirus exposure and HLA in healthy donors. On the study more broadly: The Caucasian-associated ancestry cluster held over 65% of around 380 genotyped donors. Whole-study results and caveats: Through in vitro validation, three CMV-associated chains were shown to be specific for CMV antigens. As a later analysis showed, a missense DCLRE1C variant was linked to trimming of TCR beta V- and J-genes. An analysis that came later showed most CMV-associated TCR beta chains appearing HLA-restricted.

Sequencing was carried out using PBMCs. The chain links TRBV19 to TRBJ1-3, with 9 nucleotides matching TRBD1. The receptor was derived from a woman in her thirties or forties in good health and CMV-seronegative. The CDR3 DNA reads TGTGCCAGTAGTAGTCGGGGGGAAACAGGGGGCACCGTCACCTCTGGAAACACCATATATTTT. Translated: CASSSRGETGGTVTSGNTIYF.